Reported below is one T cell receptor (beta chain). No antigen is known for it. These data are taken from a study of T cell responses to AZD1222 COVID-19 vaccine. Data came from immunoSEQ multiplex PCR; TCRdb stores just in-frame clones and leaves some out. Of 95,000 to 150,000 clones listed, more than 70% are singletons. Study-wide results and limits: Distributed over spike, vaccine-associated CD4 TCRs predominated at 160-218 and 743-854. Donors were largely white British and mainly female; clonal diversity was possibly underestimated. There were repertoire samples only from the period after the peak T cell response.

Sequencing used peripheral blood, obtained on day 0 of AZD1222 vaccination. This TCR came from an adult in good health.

This CDR3 reads CASRQGSIGSDTQYF. For the CDR3, the DNA is TGTGCCAGCAGGCAAGGGTCTATAGGGTCAGATACGCAGTATTTT. This chain links TRBV6-5 with TRBJ2-3, with D hard to call. V dropped 6 bases and J dropped 4 bases, with 17 bases sitting between them. Germline V CDR1 and CDR2: MNHEY, SVGAGI. The CDR3 sequence is 15 residues long.